These 27 T cell receptor beta chains came from one sample sequenced in a study of PD-1 blockade in classical Hodgkin lymphoma. Measured with immunoSEQ multiplex PCR; TCRdb has only the in-frame clones, and not every one. This table holds 6,900 or so clones, approximately 86% found once. Time point noted: cycle 4 day 1 (C4D1), after five to seven weeks of nivolumab. With no exception, relapse followed autologous stem cell transplantation in all patients, and brentuximab vedotin exposure varied. Source: peripheral blood mononuclear cells (PBMCs), taken before the fourth cycle of nivolumab. The receptors were gathered from a human donor with classical Hodgkin lymphoma.

This clone was recorded a few times. This chain's CDR3 is CASSLSRVTQYF. The CDR3 DNA reads as TGTGCCAGCAGCTTAAGCCGGGTTACGCAGTATTTT. The V gene is TRBV11-2, the J gene TRBJ2-3; D not resolved. From germline, CDR1 is SGHAT and CDR2 FQNNGV. The CDR3 spans 12 residues. V lost 2 bases to trimming and J lost 8 bases, with 8 bases between them.

The CDR3 region is CASSEGLQGNQPQHF. The CDR3 region has the DNA TGTGCCAGCAGTGAGGGCCTACAGGGGAATCAGCCCCAGCATTTT. This rearrangement joins TRBV2 to TRBJ1-5; 7 bases agree with TRBD1. Germline V CDR1 and CDR2: SNHLY, FYNNEI. V dropped 3 bases and J dropped 4; count of bases not matched to a gene: 6. The CDR3 totals 15 residues. Supplemented by reference TRBV2 and TRBJ1-5, the full variable domain reads EPEVTQTPSHQVTQMGQEVILRCVPISNHLYFYWYRQILGQKVEFLVSFYNNEISEKSEIFDDQFSVERPDGSNFTLKIRSTKLEDSAMYFCASSEGLQGNQPQHFGDGTRLSIL.

CDR3 nucleotide sequence: TGTGCCATCAGCCTATTACTTACAGGGGACTATGGCTACACCTTC. Amino acids: CAISLLLTGDYGYTF. This chain links TRBV10-3 with TRBJ1-2, with 7 bases identical to TRBD1. The CDR3 loop spans 15 amino acids. V lost 6 bases to trimming and J lost 3 bases; unmatched junction nucleotides: 10. Germline V CDR1 and CDR2: ENHRY, SYGVKD.

This clone was seen more than once but under ten times. This chain connects TRBV6-1 to TRBJ2-7; possibly TRBD2 for D (5 bases). This CDR3 spans 11 amino acids. Trimming left V 9 bases short and J 3 bases short, with 9 bases between. The germline V gene has CDR1 MNHNS and CDR2 SASEGT. CDR3 protein: CASRTHYEQYV. The CDR3, as DNA: TGTGCCAGTAGGACTCACTACGAGCAGTACGTC.

The chain is built from TRBV19 and TRBJ2-6; D gene unclear. The ends were cut back, 4 bases at V and 1 base at J, with 11 bases in the middle. CDR3 length: 16 amino acids. Germline-derived CDR1 and CDR2 are LNHDA and SQIVND (reference sequence). CDR3 residues: CASSTRATSGANVLTF. Written as DNA, the CDR3 is TGTGCCAGTAGTACAAGGGCGACATCTGGGGCCAACGTCCTGACTTTC.

This chain joins TRBV2 and TRBJ2-5, with 7 bases fitting TRBD1. Germline trimming cut 8 bases from V and 5 bases from J; bases unmatched to any gene: 8. This CDR3 has 13 residues. The V gene's germline CDR1 is SNHLY and CDR2 FYNNEI. The DNA for the CDR3 is TGTGCCAGCGGAAAAACAGGGGCGGAGACCCAGTACTTC. This translates into CASGKTGAETQYF.

The gene calls are TRBV30 and TRBJ1-4, with D possibly being TRBD1 (5 bases). The length of the CDR3 is 13 residues. Trimming shortened V by 0 bases and J by 7 bases, and 9 bases separated the two germline ends. CDR1 is GTSNPN, CDR2 SVGIG, per germline (reference sequence). CDR3: CAWSVAGPEKLFF. The CDR3 DNA reads as TGTGCCTGGAGTGTGGCAGGGCCTGAAAAACTGTTTTTT.

The count of this clone is one. The rearrangement joins TRBV6-1 to TRBJ1-6, with 9 nucleotides matching TRBD1. The germline V gene encodes CDR1 MNHNS and CDR2 SASEGT. The CDR3 is 13 amino acids. V shed 7 bases and J 8 bases; nucleotides not matched to a gene: 3. The CDR3 protein is CASMGQGHSPLHF. The CDR3 DNA reads as TGTGCCAGCATGGGACAGGGACATTCACCCCTCCACTTT.

V gene TRBV7-3 combines with J gene TRBJ1-1, with D uncertain. Trimming took off 5 bases at V and 2 bases at J, with 9 bases between the two ends. The germline V gene has CDR1 SGHTA and CDR2 FQGTGA. The CDR3 is made up of 13 amino acids. CDR3 bases: TGTGCCAGCAGCACCACAAAAAACACTGAAGCTTTCTTT. This sequence encodes CASSTTKNTEAFF.

The V gene is TRBV2, the J gene TRBJ2-5; D is uncertain. The CDR3 consists of 14 residues. V gave up 6 bases and J gave up 4 bases, with 15 bases separating them. Germline V gives CDR1 SNHLY, CDR2 FYNNEI. The CDR3 protein is CASSPLQPGETQYF. The CDR3 DNA reads as TGTGCCAGCAGCCCCTTACAGCCCGGAGAGACCCAGTACTTC.

The chain couples TRBV11-2 to TRBJ2-5, with TRBD2 matching 8 bases. V gave up 9 bases and J gave up 4 bases; unmatched junction bases: 4. Germline-derived CDR1 and CDR2 are SGHAT and FQNNGV. The length of the CDR3 is 12 residues. The CDR3 DNA reads as TGTGCCAGAGACGGGAGGGGAGAGACCCAGTACTTC. It specifies CARDGRGETQYF.

This clone was counted between two and nine times. This chain joins TRBV2 and TRBJ2-7; D might be TRBD1 (6 bases). The CDR3 contains 14 residues. V was shortened by 5 bases and J by 3 bases, with 14 bases between the two germline ends. Germline V gene sequence: CDR1 SNHLY, CDR2 FYNNEI. The CDR3 loop is CASSPGTLGYEQYV. For the CDR3, the DNA is TGTGCCAGCAGTCCCGGGACACTTGGCTACGAGCAGTACGTC.

V gene TRBV13 combines with J gene TRBJ2-5, with 7 positions matching TRBD1. With V trimmed by 6 bases and J by 5 bases, 9 bases remained unmatched. Germline V gives CDR1 PRHDT, CDR2 FYEKMQ (reference sequence). CDR3 length equals 14 residues. The CDR3 bases are TGTGCCAGCAGTTCGACAGGGCCAAGGGAGACCCAGTACTTC. It codes for CASSSTGPRETQYF.

The rearrangement links TRBV7-9 to TRBJ2-5; D is perhaps TRBD2 (5 bases). V lost 5 bases, J lost 5 bases, and 9 bases lay in between. The CDR3 contains 12 residues. The germline CDR1 and CDR2 sequences are SEHNR and FQNEAQ (reference sequence). CDR3 sequence reads: CASSRTGETQYF. The CDR3 nucleotides read TGTGCCAGCAGCCGTACGGGGGAGACCCAGTACTTC.

The V and J genes are TRBV5-1 and TRBJ2-3; 7 positions agree with TRBD1. The ends lost 4 bases at V and 6 bases at J; junction bases unmatched: 11. The CDR3 covers 15 residues. The germline gives CDR1 SGHRS, CDR2 YFSETQ. CDR3 sequence reads: CASSPPTGTIDTQYF. CDR3 nucleotides: TGCGCCAGCAGCCCCCCGACAGGGACAATCGATACGCAGTATTTT.

The chain is built from TRBV5-1 and TRBJ2-5, with no clear D. The CDR3 has 11 amino acids. CDR1 is SGHRS, CDR2 YFSETQ, per germline. V dropped 0 bases and J dropped 3 bases, with 0 bases sitting between them. The CDR3: CASSLEETQYF. Written as DNA, the CDR3 is TGCGCCAGCAGCTTGGAAGAGACCCAGTACTTC.

V is TRBV5-3 and J is TRBJ2-2; 9 nucleotides agree with TRBD1. Being an ORF, TRBV5-3 has a function that is uncertain. CDR3 length: 15 amino acids. The V segment lost 5 bases and the J segment 6 bases; nucleotides outside the gene matches: 8. CDR3 amino acids: CARSSGTGISGELFF. CDR3 nucleotide sequence: TGTGCCAGAAGTTCAGGGACAGGGATTTCCGGGGAGCTGTTTTTT.

The chain carries TRBV7-8 and TRBJ2-5; 8 bases map to TRBD2. Germline V CDR1 and CDR2: SGHVS, FQNEAQ. V lost 2 bases, J lost 4 bases, and 12 bases stayed unmatched. The CDR3 runs to 17 residues. CDR3 DNA: TGTGCCAGCAGCTTACGAGTGGCGGGGGGAAGGAGAGAGACCCAGTACTTC. Its protein is CASSLRVAGGRRETQYF. Variable domain in full (rest from reference TRBV7-8 and TRBJ2-5): GAGVSQSPRYKVAKRGQDVALRCDPISGHVSLFWYQQALGQGPEFLTYFQNEAQLDKSGLPSDRFFAERPEGSVSTLKIQRTQQEDSAVYLCASSLRVAGGRRETQYFGPGTRLLVL.

This clone occurred once. This rearrangement joins TRBV30 to TRBJ1-2; weak D call: TRBD1 (5 bases). There are 14 residues in the CDR3. Trimming stripped 7 bases from V and 8 bases from J, with 23 bases between. The V gene's germline CDR1 is GTSNPN and CDR2 SVGIG (reference sequence). The CDR3: CAYTAGGFSTGYTF. In nucleotides, the CDR3 is TGTGCCTACACTGCGGGGGGATTTTCCACGGGCTACACCTTC.

The chain joins TRBV7-8 to TRBJ2-1; perhaps TRBD2 as D (5 bases). V was clipped by 1 base and J by 7 bases, with 11 bases between them. This CDR3 comprises 14 residues. Germline V gives CDR1 SGHVS, CDR2 FQNEAQ. In nucleotides, the CDR3 is TGTGCCAGCAGCTTAGAAGAGGGTTTTAATGAGCAGTTCTTC. This encodes CASSLEEGFNEQFF.

The chain couples TRBV6-5 to TRBJ1-5, with 7 positions matching TRBD1. Unmatched junction bases numbered 5, after V lost 2 bases and J lost 4 bases. The CDR3 spans 15 residues. Germline CDR1 is MNHEY and CDR2 is SVGAGI. Here the CDR3 reads CASSYGGQTNQPQHF. The CDR3 DNA follows: TGTGCCAGCAGTTACGGGGGACAGACTAATCAGCCCCAGCATTTT.

This clone appeared once. V is TRBV29-1 and J is TRBJ1-5; 7 bases agree with TRBD1. V was pared by 7 bases and J by 2 bases, with 2 bases of the junction left unmatched. The CDR3 has 12 amino acids. Germline V gene lookup returns CDR1 SQVTM and CDR2 ANQGSEA. CDR3 sequence reads: CSAGTGNQPQHF. Here the CDR3 DNA reads TGCAGCGCAGGGACAGGCAATCAGCCCCAGCATTTT.

This clone was recorded a few times. The J gene is TRBJ1-5, the V gene TRBV10-3; 7 positions agree with TRBD1. CDR1 and CDR2 from the germline V gene are ENHRY and SYGVKD. V was clipped by 3 bases and J by 5 bases; unmatched bases: 16. The CDR3 is made up of 18 amino acids. The CDR3 DNA is TGTGCCATCAGTGATATAGGGGGCGACGGCGGGTGGGATCAGCCCCAGCATTTT. It is translated as CAISDIGGDGGWDQPQHF.

This clone was seen once. V is TRBV6-5 and J is TRBJ1-5; D not certain. The germline gives CDR1 MNHEY, CDR2 SVGAGI. The CDR3 has 15 amino acids. Trimming took 7 bases from V and 3 from J, leaving 16 bases between them. The CDR3 region has the DNA TGTGCCAGCACCATTTCCCCGAGGGCCAATCAGCCCCAGCATTTT. Translated: CASTISPRANQPQHF.

Judged by abundance, this clone is large. The genes are TRBV15 and TRBJ1-2, with 11 bases fitting TRBD1. Trimming took 3 bases from V and 5 from J; bases not matched to a gene: 8. This CDR3 spans 16 amino acids. Germline lookup yields CDR1 LNHNV and CDR2 YYDKDF (reference sequence). The CDR3 reads CATSRDRGPSGYGYTF. The CDR3 DNA reads as TGTGCCACCAGCAGGGACAGGGGGCCCTCTGGTTATGGCTACACCTTC. The full variable domain, completed using reference TRBV15 and TRBJ1-2, is DAMVIQNPRYQVTQFGKPVTLSCSQTLNHNVMYWYQQKSSQAPKLLFHYYDKDFNNEADTPDNFQSRRPNTSFCFLDIRSPGLGDTAMYLCATSRDRGPSGYGYTFGSGTRLTVV.

The chain is built from TRBV9 and TRBJ2-5; possible D gene TRBD2, 5 bases. Germline V gene sequence: CDR1 SGDLS, CDR2 YYNGEE. CDR3 size: 14 residues. Trimming removed 3 bases at V and 2 bases at J, with 11 bases between. The CDR3 DNA reads as TGTGCCAGCAGCGCCAGCGGCCCTCAAGAGACCCAGTACTTC. It encodes CASSASGPQETQYF.

The rearrangement links TRBV7-9 to TRBJ1-4, with TRBD1 as a possible D gene (6 bases). V was clipped by 3 bases and J by 6 bases, with 14 bases between them. The CDR3 runs 15 residues. Looked up from germline, CDR1 is SEHNR and CDR2 is FQNEAQ (reference sequence). CDR3 residues: CASSFWTVIDEKLFF. In DNA, the CDR3 is TGTGCCAGCAGCTTTTGGACAGTCATCGATGAAAAACTGTTTTTT.